Presented here are 21 T cell receptor beta chains from one specimen sequenced in a study of siplizumab effects on memory and regulatory T cells. The protocol was immunoSEQ multiplex PCR, while the TCRdb copy is restricted to in-frame clones and leaves out a portion. The sample has 100,000 or so clones; roughly 93% are singletons. What was sequenced was non-Treg CD4+ T cells sorted from blood. Receptor source: a human donor in good health.

Of note for this clone: Other nucleotide sequences from this sample produce the same CDR3. The rearrangement joins TRBV4-2 to TRBJ2-5, with unresolved D. From germline, CDR1 is LGHNA and CDR2 YNFKEQ. V was shortened by 2 bases and J by 1 base, with 11 bases between the two germline ends. The CDR3 has 15 amino acids. The DNA of the CDR3 is TGTGCCAGCAGCCAACAGACGGGTCTCCAAGAGACCCAGTACTTC. Protein sequence: CASSQQTGLQETQYF.

The chain couples TRBV7-9 to TRBJ1-3; D remains unclear. Looked up from germline, CDR1 is SEHNR and CDR2 is FQNEAQ (reference sequence). Trimming shortened V by 2 bases and J by 0 bases, and 17 bases separated the two germline ends. The length of the CDR3 is 18 residues. The CDR3 loop reads CASSLSIGQESSGNTIYF. The CDR3 region has the DNA TGTGCCAGCAGCTTAAGTATTGGGCAGGAGAGCTCTGGAAACACCATATATTTT.

The V and J genes are TRBV6-6 and TRBJ2-7; no reliable D call. CDR3 size: 13 residues. CDR1 and CDR2 (germline): MNHNY, SVGAGI (reference sequence). Trimming removed 2 bases from V and 1 base from J, with 6 bases in between. DNA for the CDR3: TGTGCCAGCAGTTACAGGGTTTCCTACGAGCAGTACTTC. Translation gives CASSYRVSYEQYF.

This chain joins TRBV11-3 and TRBJ2-1, with 11 bases that match TRBD2. CDR3 size: 19 residues. V dropped 0 bases and J dropped 2; count of bases not matched to a gene: 9. The germline CDR1 and CDR2 sequences are SGHNT and YENEEA. The CDR3 spells CASSLDRYSGRATYNEQFF. DNA of the CDR3: TGTGCCAGCAGCTTAGATCGTTATAGCGGGAGGGCTACCTACAATGAGCAGTTCTTC.

J is TRBJ2-5 and V is TRBV7-8, with a tentative D call TRBD2 (5 bases). The DNA end lines up better with TRBJ2-7; the J call may be wrong. This CDR3 is 11 amino acids long. Germline CDR1 SGHVS, CDR2 FQNEAQ. CDR3 region: CASGLTYEQYF. The DNA for the CDR3 is TGTGCCAGTGGACTTACCTACGAGCAGTACTTC.

The rearrangement links TRBV29-1 to TRBJ2-7; D uncertain. CDR1 and CDR2 from the germline V gene are SQVTM and ANQGSEA. The V end lost 4 bases, the J end lost 2 bases, and 9 bases lay between the germline ends. CDR3 length: 12 amino acids. CDR3 bases: TGCAGCGTTGCTGCAAGGCCCTACGAGCAGTACTTC. This gives the protein CSVAARPYEQYF.

V is TRBV2 and J is TRBJ2-7, with D possibly being TRBD2 (6 bases). This CDR3 has 14 amino acids. V was pared by 5 bases and J by 2 bases, with 13 bases between. In germline, CDR1 is SNHLY, CDR2 FYNNEI. The CDR3 here is CASSLGGLPYEQYF. The CDR3 DNA sequence: TGTGCCAGCAGTCTTGGGGGACTCCCCTACGAGCAGTACTTC.

The J gene is TRBJ2-5, the V gene TRBV5-1; D is perhaps TRBD2 (6 bases). The CDR3 spans 15 residues. V shed 4 bases and J shed 1 base, with 14 bases lying between them. Germline assignment: CDR1 SGHRS and CDR2 YFSETQ. The CDR3 DNA reads as TGCGCCAGCAGCGAACGGGCGGGGACCCAAGAGACCCAGTACTTC. Encoded protein: CASSERAGTQETQYF.

A single count supports this clone. The rearrangement links TRBV15 to TRBJ2-7; tentative D call: TRBD1 (5 bases). In germline, CDR1 is LNHNV, CDR2 YYDKDF (reference sequence). Trimming removed 0 bases at V and 2 bases at J, with 5 bases between. The CDR3 loop spans 13 amino acids. The CDR3 loop is CATSREQAYEQYF. The CDR3 DNA is TGTGCCACCAGCAGAGAACAGGCCTACGAGCAGTACTTC. Combining the CDR3 with reference TRBV15 and TRBJ2-7 gives the whole variable domain DAMVIQNPRYQVTQFGKPVTLSCSQTLNHNVMYWYQQKSSQAPKLLFHYYDKDFNNEADTPDNFQSRRPNTSFCFLDIRSPGLGDTAMYLCATSREQAYEQYFGPGTRLTVT.

The chain carries TRBV5-1 and TRBJ2-2; D perhaps matches TRBD2 (5 bases). V was clipped by 4 bases and J by 5 bases, with 18 bases between them. Germline V gene sequence: CDR1 SGHRS, CDR2 YFSETQ. There are 16 residues in the CDR3. This CDR3 is CASSGVSPSGTGELFF. The CDR3 region has the DNA TGCGCCAGCAGCGGGGTGTCGCCCTCGGGAACCGGGGAGCTGTTTTTT.

This chain links TRBV15 with TRBJ1-4; the D is unclear. The CDR3 is made up of 14 amino acids. V lost 1 base and J lost 0, with 3 bases in between. CDR1 is LNHNV and CDR2 is YYDKDF in the germline V gene (reference sequence). DNA for the CDR3: TGTGCCACCAGCAGAGGGCCAACTAATGAAAAACTGTTTTTT. This sequence encodes CATSRGPTNEKLFF.

The table lists this clone with a few counts. The CDR3 region has the DNA TGTGCCATCAGTGCTCGGGGGTCCTACAATGAGCAGTTCTTC. Residues: CAISARGSYNEQFF. V is TRBV10-3 and J is TRBJ2-1; a possible D gene is TRBD2 (6 bases). Germline CDR1 is ENHRY and CDR2 is SYGVKD. Trimming took 4 bases from V and 1 from J, leaving 8 bases between them. This CDR3 region has 14 residues.

This clone was counted a single time. The V gene is TRBV21-1, the J gene TRBJ2-7; the tabulated D call, TRBD2, remains unverified against the DNA. TRBV21-1 is annotated as a pseudogene. CDR3 size: 17 residues. CDR3 loop: CASSTRTSGTSSYEQYF. The CDR3 nucleotides read TGTGCCAGCAGCACCAGGACTAGCGGGACGAGCTCCTACGAGCAGTACTTC.

The V and J genes are TRBV18 and TRBJ2-6, with 7 nucleotides matching TRBD2. CDR3 length: 19 residues. The germline CDR1 and CDR2 sequences are KGHSH and LQKENI. The trim removed 3 bases at V and 1 base at J, leaving 12 bases unmatched. CDR3 loop: CASSPKGREPFSGANVLTF. The CDR3 DNA follows: TGTGCCAGCTCACCTAAAGGGCGGGAGCCCTTTTCTGGGGCCAACGTCCTGACTTTC.

The chain carries TRBV15 and TRBJ1-1; a possible D gene is TRBD1 (5 bases). This CDR3 has 14 residues. Germline V CDR1 and CDR2: LNHNV, YYDKDF (reference sequence). Trimming removed 0 bases from V and 7 bases from J, with 12 bases in between. In DNA form, the CDR3 reads TGTGCCACCAGCAGAGAAGTTGTGACAGTTGAAGCTTTCTTT. This codes for CATSREVVTVEAFF.

This rearrangement joins TRBV7-9 to TRBJ2-1; D ambiguous. In germline, CDR1 is SEHNR, CDR2 FQNEAQ (reference sequence). Trimming cost V 5 bases and J 6 bases, with 11 bases left between them. This CDR3 is built from 13 residues. The chain's CDR3 is CASSGPVSNEQFF. The CDR3 bases are TGTGCCAGCAGCGGTCCGGTTTCCAATGAGCAGTTCTTC.

The V gene is TRBV5-1, the J gene TRBJ2-5; D ambiguous. The CDR3 spans 16 residues. The ends were cut back, 4 bases at V and 0 bases at J, with 16 bases in the middle. Germline V lookup: CDR1 SGHRS, CDR2 YFSETQ. The CDR3 nucleotides read TGCGCCAGCAGCCTTGGCTTAGGTTTTTACCAAGAGACCCAGTACTTC. As protein: CASSLGLGFYQETQYF. Variable domain in full (rest from reference TRBV5-1 and TRBJ2-5): KAGVTQTPRYLIKTRGQQVTLSCSPISGHRSVSWYQQTPGQGLQFLFEYFSETQRNKGNFPGRFSGRQFSNSRSEMNVSTLELGDSALYLCASSLGLGFYQETQYFGPGTRLLVL.

The rearrangement links TRBV18 to TRBJ2-3; D is unresolved. The CDR3 loop spans 15 amino acids. Germline-derived CDR1 and CDR2 are KGHSH and LQKENI. V gave up 3 bases and J gave up 0 bases, with 10 bases separating them. The CDR3 loop reads CASSPPSRSTDTQYF. As DNA, the CDR3 is TGTGCCAGCTCACCCCCGTCTCGCAGCACAGATACGCAGTATTTT.

The CDR3 loop is CASSSWAGPETQYF. The CDR3 DNA reads TGTGCCAGTAGCTCATGGGCGGGTCCGGAGACCCAGTACTTC. The chain carries TRBV19 and TRBJ2-5, with D maybe TRBD2 (5 bases). V lost 6 bases and J 5 bases, leaving 16 bases between the germline ends. The CDR3 runs 14 residues. Germline V lookup: CDR1 LNHDA, CDR2 SQIVND (reference sequence).

V usage is TRBV19 and J usage is TRBJ1-1; no clear D gene. CDR1 LNHDA and CDR2 SQIVND come from the germline V gene (reference sequence). V was shortened by 1 base and J by 1 base, with 7 bases between the two germline ends. CDR3 length equals 14 residues. CDR3 region: CASSIVGGNTEAFF. CDR3 nucleotide sequence: TGTGCCAGTAGTATAGTGGGAGGGAACACTGAAGCTTTCTTT. The full variable domain, completed using reference TRBV19 and TRBJ1-1, is DGGITQSPKYLFRKEGQNVTLSCEQNLNHDAMYWYRQDPGQGLRLIYYSQIVNDFQKGDIAEGYSVSREKKESFPLTVTSAQKNPTAFYLCASSIVGGNTEAFFGQGTRLTVV.

The chain has TRBV25-1 and TRBJ1-4; a possible D gene is TRBD1 (6 bases). The CDR3 is 14 residues long. Trimming removed 3 bases from V and 7 bases from J, with 12 bases in between. Per the germline V gene, CDR1 is MGHDK and CDR2 is SYGVNS. Here the CDR3 DNA reads TGTGCCAGCAGTGAGCCCGGGACAACTGAAAAACTGTTTTTT. Translating gives CASSEPGTTEKLFF. The entire variable domain, with the rest obtained from reference TRBV25-1 and TRBJ1-4, is as follows: EADIYQTPRYLVIGTGKKITLECSQTMGHDKMYWYQQDPGMELHLIHYSYGVNSTEKGDLSSESTVSRIRTEHFPLTLESARPSHTSQYLCASSEPGTTEKLFFGSGTQLSVL.